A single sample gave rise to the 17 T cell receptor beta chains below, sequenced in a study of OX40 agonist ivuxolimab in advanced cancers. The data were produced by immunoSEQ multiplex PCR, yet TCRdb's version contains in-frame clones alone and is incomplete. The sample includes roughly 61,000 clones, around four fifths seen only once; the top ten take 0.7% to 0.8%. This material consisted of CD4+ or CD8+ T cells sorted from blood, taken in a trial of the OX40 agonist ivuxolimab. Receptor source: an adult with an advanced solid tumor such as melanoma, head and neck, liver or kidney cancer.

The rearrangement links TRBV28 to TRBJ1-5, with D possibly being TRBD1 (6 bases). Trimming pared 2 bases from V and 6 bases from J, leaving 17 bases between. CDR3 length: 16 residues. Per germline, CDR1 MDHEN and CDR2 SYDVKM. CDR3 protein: CASSLSGTIAIQPQHF. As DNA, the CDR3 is TGTGCCAGCAGTTTAAGTGGGACAATCGCGATTCAGCCCCAGCATTTT.

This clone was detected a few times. The CDR3 here is CASSQDPTADSPLHF. CDR3 nucleotides: TGTGCCAGCAGCCAAGATCCAACAGCCGATTCACCCCTCCACTTT. The chain employs TRBV4-2 and TRBJ1-6; no reliable D call. Germline-derived CDR1 and CDR2 are LGHNA and YNFKEQ. Between the trimmed V and J ends, which lost 0 bases and 8 bases, there was a span of 11 bases. The CDR3 sequence is 15 residues long.

CDR3 in DNA: TGTGCCAGCAGGCGACCCTGGGACGACAGGGGTCGCCGCGAGCAGTACTTC. Its translation: CASRRPWDDRGRREQYF. The V and J genes are TRBV11-2 and TRBJ2-7; TRBD1 matches 8 bases. CDR3 length equals 17 residues. Germline V gene sequence: CDR1 SGHAT, CDR2 FQNNGV. V lost 6 bases, J lost 6 bases, and 19 bases stayed unmatched.

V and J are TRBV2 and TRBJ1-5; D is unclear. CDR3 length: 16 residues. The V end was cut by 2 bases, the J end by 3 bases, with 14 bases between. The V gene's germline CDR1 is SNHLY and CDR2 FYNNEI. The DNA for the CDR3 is TGTGCCAGCAGTGAATGGATAGTTGGGGTCAATCAGCCCCAGCATTTT. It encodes CASSEWIVGVNQPQHF.

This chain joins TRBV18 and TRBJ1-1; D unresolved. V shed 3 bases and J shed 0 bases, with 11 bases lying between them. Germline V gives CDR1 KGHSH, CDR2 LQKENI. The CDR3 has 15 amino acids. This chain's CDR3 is CASSPSRLMNTEAFF. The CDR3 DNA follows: TGTGCCAGCTCACCGTCCCGGCTTATGAACACTGAAGCTTTCTTT.

The CDR3 DNA sequence: TGTGCCAGTAGTGTGTCGGGATCCTATTCATACAATGAGCAGTTCTTC. Protein product: CASSVSGSYSYNEQFF. The V call is TRBV19, the J call TRBJ2-1; perhaps TRBD2 as D (5 bases). V was trimmed by 5 bases and J by 4 bases, leaving 18 bases between them. The CDR3 runs 16 residues. From germline, CDR1 is LNHDA and CDR2 SQIVND (reference sequence).

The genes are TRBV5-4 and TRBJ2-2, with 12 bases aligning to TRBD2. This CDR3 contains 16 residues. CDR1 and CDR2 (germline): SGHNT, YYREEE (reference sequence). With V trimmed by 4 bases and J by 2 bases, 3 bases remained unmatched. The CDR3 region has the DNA TGTGCCAGCAGCACTAGCGGGGGGCCAAACACCGGGGAGCTGTTTTTT. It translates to CASSTSGGPNTGELFF.

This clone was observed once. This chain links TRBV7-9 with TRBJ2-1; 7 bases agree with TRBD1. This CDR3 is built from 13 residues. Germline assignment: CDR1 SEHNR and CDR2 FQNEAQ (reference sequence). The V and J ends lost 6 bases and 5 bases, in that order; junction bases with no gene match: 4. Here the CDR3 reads CASSTGQDNEQFF. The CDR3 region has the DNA TGTGCCAGCAGTACTGGACAGGACAATGAGCAGTTCTTC.

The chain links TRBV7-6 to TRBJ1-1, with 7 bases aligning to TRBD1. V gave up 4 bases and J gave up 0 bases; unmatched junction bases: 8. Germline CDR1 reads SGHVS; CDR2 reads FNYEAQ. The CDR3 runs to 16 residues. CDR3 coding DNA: TGTGCCAGCAGCTCCGGAGGGACAGTAATGAACACTGAAGCTTTCTTT. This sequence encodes CASSSGGTVMNTEAFF.

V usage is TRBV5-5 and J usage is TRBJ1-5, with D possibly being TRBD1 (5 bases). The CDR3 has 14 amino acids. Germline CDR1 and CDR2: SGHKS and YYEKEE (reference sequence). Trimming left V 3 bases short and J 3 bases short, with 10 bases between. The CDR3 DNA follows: TGTGCCAGCAGCTCCGGGACCGTCAATCAGCCCCAGCATTTT. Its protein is CASSSGTVNQPQHF.

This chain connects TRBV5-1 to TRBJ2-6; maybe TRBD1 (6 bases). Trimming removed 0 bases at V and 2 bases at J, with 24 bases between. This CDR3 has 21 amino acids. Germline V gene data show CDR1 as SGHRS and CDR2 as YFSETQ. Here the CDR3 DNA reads TGCGCCAGCAGCTTGGTGGGCCAGGGCTTACAGGGCCCCACTGGGGCCAACGTCCTGACTTTC. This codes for CASSLVGQGLQGPTGANVLTF.

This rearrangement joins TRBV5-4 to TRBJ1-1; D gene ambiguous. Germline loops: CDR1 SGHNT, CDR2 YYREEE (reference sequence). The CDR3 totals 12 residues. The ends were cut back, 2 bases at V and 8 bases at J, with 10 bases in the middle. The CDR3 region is CASSFGLGEAFF. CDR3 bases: TGTGCCAGCAGCTTCGGTCTGGGAGAAGCTTTCTTT.

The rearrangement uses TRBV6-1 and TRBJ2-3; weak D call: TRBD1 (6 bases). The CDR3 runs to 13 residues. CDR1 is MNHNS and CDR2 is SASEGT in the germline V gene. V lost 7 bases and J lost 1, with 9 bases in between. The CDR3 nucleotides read TGTGCCAGCAAGGCAGGGGGCACAGATACGCAGTATTTT. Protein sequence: CASKAGGTDTQYF.

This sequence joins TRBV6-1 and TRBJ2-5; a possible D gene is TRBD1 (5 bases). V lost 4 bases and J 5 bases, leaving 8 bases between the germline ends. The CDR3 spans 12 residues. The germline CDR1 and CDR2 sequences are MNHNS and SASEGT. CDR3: CASSGQLETQYF. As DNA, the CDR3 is TGTGCCAGCAGTGGACAGCTGGAGACCCAGTACTTC.

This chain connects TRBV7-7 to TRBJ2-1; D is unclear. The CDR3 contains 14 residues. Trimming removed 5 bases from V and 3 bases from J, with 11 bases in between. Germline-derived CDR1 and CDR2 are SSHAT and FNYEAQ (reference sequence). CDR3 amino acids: CASSPGDFYNEQFF. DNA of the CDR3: TGTGCCAGCAGCCCCGGTGACTTCTACAATGAGCAGTTCTTC.

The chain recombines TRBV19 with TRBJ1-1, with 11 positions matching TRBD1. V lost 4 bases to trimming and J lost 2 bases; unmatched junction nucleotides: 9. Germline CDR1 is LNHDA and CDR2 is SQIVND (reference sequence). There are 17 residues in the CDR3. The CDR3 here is CASSTRTGGMANTEAFF. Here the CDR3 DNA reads TGTGCCAGTAGTACCCGGACAGGGGGCATGGCAAACACTGAAGCTTTCTTT.

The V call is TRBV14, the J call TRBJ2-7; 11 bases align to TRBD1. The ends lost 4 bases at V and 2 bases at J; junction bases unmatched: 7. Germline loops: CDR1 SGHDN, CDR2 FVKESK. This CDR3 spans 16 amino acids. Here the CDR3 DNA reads TGTGCCAGCAGCCTCCGGACAGGGGGCCCCACCTACGAGCAGTACTTC. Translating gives CASSLRTGGPTYEQYF.